The 5 T cell receptor beta chains in this list originate from one sample, sequenced in a study of T cells in Graves' hyperthyroidism and ophthalmopathy. Amplified TCR beta CDR3 regions derived from RNA transcripts. HTBI primers were the set used in a first-round RT-PCR of the TCR CDR3. In TCRdb, the multiplex PCR reads were re-called with MiXCR into one record per CDR3 protein. The sample has 300,000 to 500,000 distinct CDR3 sequences, around 15% seen once. The sequenced sample was blood. These TCRs come from a man aged 50-60 years with Graves' ophthalmopathy.

This clonotype has a handful of counts. The chain uses TRBV4-1 and TRBJ1-4; D ambiguous. The V end lost 5 bases, the J end lost 3 bases, and 19 bases lay between the germline ends. Looked up from germline, CDR1 is MGHRA and CDR2 is YSYEKL. The CDR3 consists of 17 residues. The CDR3 DNA follows: TGCGCCAGCAGCTCCGCGCTCAGCACGAGCGCTAATGAAAAACTGTTTTTT. Translation gives CASSSALSTSANEKLFF.

This clonotype was recorded only once. This chain connects TRBV20-1 to TRBJ2-5; 14 nucleotides match TRBD2. Losses at the gene ends were 3 bases for V and 2 bases for J; bases not matched to a gene: 5. Germline values: CDR1 DFQATT, CDR2 SNEGSKA (reference sequence). There are 16 residues in the CDR3. CDR3 sequence reads: CSARGLAGVEQETQYF. In nucleotides, the CDR3 is TGCAGTGCTAGGGGACTAGCGGGAGTAGAACAAGAGACCCAGTACTTC.

V usage is TRBV15 and J usage is TRBJ1-2, with 7 bases lining up with TRBD1. Germline loops: CDR1 LNHNV, CDR2 YYDKDF (reference sequence). J was trimmed by 1 base and V by 4 bases; bases with no gene match: 12. The CDR3 spans 17 residues. In DNA, the CDR3 is TGTGCCACCAGCACCAACCCCCAGGGGGGAATTAACTATGGCTACACCTTC. The encoded protein is CATSTNPQGGINYGYTF.

This clonotype has ten or more counts. In DNA form, the CDR3 reads TGTGCCAGCAGTGCCGGGGGCTGGTACGAGCAGTACTTC. Translation: CASSAGGWYEQYF. The J gene is TRBJ2-7, the V gene TRBV6-1; D may match TRBD1 or TRBD2 (6 bases each). The CDR3 covers 13 residues. CDR1 and CDR2 (germline): MNHNS, SASEGT. V was trimmed by 4 bases and J by 4 bases, leaving 11 bases between them.

This clonotype was counted a few times. CDR3 residues: CASSYRDRETNAGELFF. The CDR3 bases are TGCGCCAGCAGCTACCGGGACAGGGAGACAAACGCCGGGGAGCTGTTTTTT. The V call is TRBV5-1, the J call TRBJ2-2; 9 bases fit TRBD1. Trimming removed 3 bases from V and 6 bases from J; junction bases left unmatched: 12. CDR3 length: 17 residues. Germline V gene lookup returns CDR1 SGHRS and CDR2 YFSETQ.